Listed below are T cell receptor beta chains from one sample, sequenced in a study of shared clonotypes between healthy human individuals. Produced via immunoSEQ multiplex PCR; TCRdb's table is partial and in-frame only. Among some 1 million clones listed, around 76% were seen once. Sequences were obtained from memory CD4+ T cells sorted from blood. These receptors originate from a man between 18 and 29 years old in good health. The CDR3 runs from the conserved cysteine through the conserved F or W. The D gene is left open where the match is weak. Clone sizes are given selectively: once, few, many, or a class where the clone is expanded.

>TRBJ1-2|NA|TRBV7-2|NA
TGTGCCAGCAGCTTAAATGCGGGGCGAGGCTACACCTTC
CASSLNAGRGYTF
>TRBJ2-3|NA|TRBV4-3|TRBD2
TGCGCCAGCAGCCAAGACGGCGGGGGTTCCACAGATACGCAGTATTTT
CASSQDGGGSTDTQYF
>TRBJ2-3|NA|TRBV4-3|TRBD2
TGCGCCAGCAGCCAGACCCCCGGGCGGGAGGCCACAGATACGCAGTATTTT
CASSQTPGREATDTQYF
>TRBJ2-7|once|TRBV10-2|TRBD1
TGCGCCAGCATCAACCCCGGGACAGAACACTACGAGCAGTACTTC
CASINPGTEHYEQYF
>TRBJ2-1|once|TRBV21-1|NA
TGTGCCAGCAGCGCCCACGACAGGGTCTCCTACAATGAGCAGTTCTTC
CASSAHDRVSYNEQFF
>TRBJ1-6|NA|TRBV19|NA
TGTGCCAGTAGTATAGATCGGGGGCAGCACTATAATTCACCCCTCCACTTT
CASSIDRGQHYNSPLHF
>TRBJ2-6|NA|TRBV7-6|NA
TGTGCCAGCAGCTTAGCGACTGGGGCCAACGTCCTGACTTTC
CASSLATGANVLTF
>TRBJ2-3|NA|TRBV18|TRBD2
TGTGCCAGCTCCCCTAGCGGGGGCACAGATACGCAGTATTTT
CASSPSGGTDTQYF
>TRBJ1-2|many|TRBV11-2|TRBD1
TGTGCCAGCAGCTGGGGACAGGGGGCGGATGGTGGCTACACCTTC
CASSWGQGADGGYTF
>TRBJ2-7|NA|TRBV5-4|TRBD1
TGTGCCAGCAGCCCTACAGGGGACAGGGGATATCTGGAGCAGTACTTC
CASSPTGDRGYLEQYF
>TRBJ2-1|NA|TRBV6-5|NA
TGTGCCAGCAGTACTCGGGGGGCCGGATCTAATGAGCAGTTCTTC
CASSTRGAGSNEQFF
>TRBJ1-1|NA|TRBV30|NA
TGTGCCTGGAGTGTAGCCCGTATTGTGGGGGAGAACACTGAAGCTTTCTTT
CAWSVARIVGENTEAFF
>TRBJ2-3|NA|TRBV29-1|NA
TGCAGCGTAGACAGGTTGGGAGATACGCAGTATTTT
CSVDRLGDTQYF
>TRBJ2-2|NA|TRBV5-1|TRBD1
TGCGCCAGCAGCTTGGGGCCCGGGACAGGGGGCACCGGGGAGCTGTTTTTT
CASSLGPGTGGTGELFF
>TRBJ2-6|NA|TRBV7-2|NA
TGTGCCAGCAGCTTGTCCGGATTGCGGGCCAACGTCCTGACTTTC
CASSLSGLRANVLTF
>TRBJ1-1|few|TRBV18|TRBD1
TGTGCCAGCTCACCACTCCAAGGGGGCGAAGCTTTCTTT
CASSPLQGGEAFF
>TRBJ2-5|NA|TRBV4-1|TRBD2
TGCGCCAGCAGCAGAAATAGCGGGGGGGCAGAGACCCAGTACTTC
CASSRNSGGAETQYF
>TRBJ2-7|NA|TRBV4-1|TRBD2
TGCGCCAGCAGCCAAGCGGCTAGCGGCAGCTACGAGCAGTACTTC
CASSQAASGSYEQYF
>TRBJ2-5|NA|TRBV7-9|TRBD2
TGTGCCAGCAGCTTAGTCCCTTACGCCGGGACTAGCGGGGAGACCCAGTACTTC
CASSLVPYAGTSGETQYF
>TRBJ2-5|few|TRBV12-1|NA
TGTGCCAGCAGCTCTGGGACAGGGGAAGCGACCCAGTACTTC
CASSSGTGEATQYF
>TRBJ2-5|NA|TRBV27|TRBD1
TGTGCCAGCAGTAACACAGGGGGCTCGGAGACCCAGTACTTC
CASSNTGGSETQYF
>TRBJ1-2|NA|TRBV6-1|TRBD1
TGTGCCAGCAGTGAGAGGGGGCCCTATGGCTACACCTTC
CASSERGPYGYTF
>TRBJ1-4|NA|TRBV28|NA
TGTGCCAGCAGTTTAGAGGGGGAGGGTGAAAAACTGTTTTTT
CASSLEGEGEKLFF
>TRBJ2-5|NA|TRBV28|NA
TGTGCCAGCAGTTTATCAGGGGGGGGCCAAGAGACCCAGTACTTC
CASSLSGGGQETQYF
>TRBJ1-2|NA|TRBV19|NA
TGTGCCAGTAGGGGTGGTGGCTACACCTTC
CASRGGGYTF
>TRBJ1-5|NA|TRBV10-2|NA
TGCGCCAGCAGCTTCGGAGCTGGGGCCCCCGAGCCCCAGCATTTT
CASSFGAGAPEPQHF
>TRBJ2-7|NA|TRBV6-6|NA
TGTGCCAGCAGTTACAGGGGAAACGAGCAGTACTTC
CASSYRGNEQYF
>TRBJ2-3|NA|TRBV30|NA
TGTGCCTGCGCCCTAGGAGGCGCAGATACGCAGTATTTT
CACALGGADTQYF
>TRBJ1-2|few|TRBV6-4|NA
TGTGCCAGCAGTCACTTCCGGGTGGGTGGCTACACCTTC
CASSHFRVGGYTF
>TRBJ2-7|NA|TRBV6-5|NA
TGTGCCAGCAGTTGGGACTTCAGCTCCTACGAGCAGTACTTC
CASSWDFSSYEQYF
>TRBJ1-2|NA|TRBV27|TRBD1
TGTGCCAGCAGTTTACAAGGACAGGGTGTAGCTGGCTACACCTTC
CASSLQGQGVAGYTF
>TRBJ2-1|NA|TRBV5-4|TRBD2
TGTGCCAGCAGGGCTAGCGGGGGGGCGAATGAGCAGTTCTTC
CASRASGGANEQFF
>TRBJ1-2|NA|TRBV19|NA
TGTGCCAGTAGTATGTCGGGCCCCGGCTATGGCTACACCTTC
CASSMSGPGYGYTF
>TRBJ1-6|once|TRBV15|NA
TGTGCCACCAGCAGAGGTGGGGGGACCTATAATTCACCCCTCCACTTT
CATSRGGGTYNSPLHF
>TRBJ2-7|NA|TRBV18|NA
TGTGCCAGCTCACCGGGCGGTAGTAGGGCTTACGAGCAGTACTTC
CASSPGGSRAYEQYF
>TRBJ2-3|once|TRBV7-9|NA
TGTGCCAGCAGCGATAGCGGTACAGATACGCAGTATTTT
CASSDSGTDTQYF
>TRBJ1-6|NA|TRBV28|NA
TGTGCCACCCGGGCGGGTAATTCACCCCTCCACTTT
CATRAGNSPLHF
>TRBJ1-6|NA|TRBV6-6|NA
TGTGCCATTGCGGGGCAGGGGTTTGGTTCACCCCTCCACTTT
CAIAGQGFGSPLHF
>TRBJ1-1|NA|TRBV5-1|NA
TGCGCCAGCAGCTCGGACACTGAAGCTTTCTTT
CASSSDTEAFF
>TRBJ1-6|NA|TRBV2|NA
TGTGCCAGCAGTGGGGGCGGCTCCTATAATTCACCCCTCCACTTT
CASSGGGSYNSPLHF
>TRBJ1-2|NA|TRBV18|NA
TGTGCCAGCTCACCCAGGGTATCTGATGGCTACACCTTC
CASSPRVSDGYTF